One and the same sample provided the 23 T cell receptor beta chains below, sequenced in a study of T cells in Graves' hyperthyroidism and ophthalmopathy. RNA transcripts served as the template for amplifying TCR beta CDR3 regions. Carried out on the TCR CDR3, a first-round RT-PCR used the HTBI primer set. Each CDR3 protein is one row after TCRdb ran MiXCR on the multiplex PCR reads. The table has 450,000 to 650,000 distinct CDR3 sequences, roughly 20% seen once. The sample taken for sequencing was blood. The receptors derive from a man aged 18 to 29 with Graves' hyperthyroidism.

This clonotype has a count of ten or more. The chain combines TRBV6-5 with TRBJ1-2; D is ambiguous. The germline V gene encodes CDR1 MNHEY and CDR2 SVGAGI. Between the trimmed V and J ends, which lost 2 bases and 2 bases, there was a span of 9 bases. The CDR3 is made up of 14 amino acids. The CDR3 loop is CASSYISPNYGYTF. The CDR3, as DNA: TGTGCCAGCAGTTACATAAGCCCCAACTATGGCTACACCTTC.

The CDR3 DNA reads TGTGCCAGCAGCTTGGCAGCCCATAATTCACCCCTCCACTTT. Protein product: CASSLAAHNSPLHF. The V call is TRBV28, the J call TRBJ1-6; D is undetermined. The CDR3 totals 14 residues. CDR1 and CDR2 from the germline V gene are MDHEN and SYDVKM. V lost 6 bases and J lost 5, with 11 bases in between.

This clonotype was detected ten times or more. The gene calls are TRBV12-3 or TRBV12-4 and TRBJ2-5; D is perhaps TRBD2 (6 bases). The CDR3 runs 15 residues. V was pared by 7 bases and J by 2 bases, with 17 bases between. The CDR3 loop is CASTLVGTPQETQYF. The CDR3 nucleotides read TGTGCCAGCACCTTAGTGGGGACTCCTCAAGAGACCCAGTACTTC.

As for this clonotype: At one boundary the junction diverges from the germline segment, which might be a read error. V gene TRBV11-3 combines with J gene TRBJ2-5; D tentatively reads TRBD1 or TRBD2 (5 bases each). Germline V CDR1 and CDR2: SGHNT, YENEEA. CDR3 length: 15 amino acids. CDR3 nucleotide sequence: TGTGCCAGCAGCTTGGGGATCGGGACGCAAGAGACCAAGTACTTC. Its translation is CASSLGIGTQETKYF. The full variable domain, completed using reference TRBV11-3 and TRBJ2-5, is EAGVVQSPRYKIIEKKQPVAFWCNPISGHNTLYWYLQNLGQGPELLIRYENEEAVDDSQLPKDRFSAERLKGVDSTLKIQPAELGDSAVYLCASSLGIGTQETKYFGPGTRLLVL.

The rearrangement joins TRBV3-1 to TRBJ2-5; TRBD1 might be the D (5 bases). The CDR3 runs to 15 residues. Trimming removed 1 base from V and 2 bases from J, with 11 bases in between. CDR1 and CDR2 from the germline V gene are LGHDT and YNNKEL (reference sequence). The CDR3 sequence: CASSQVGARQETQYF. CDR3 DNA: TGTGCCAGCAGCCAAGTAGGGGCGCGGCAAGAGACCCAGTACTTC.

This clonotype was detected ten times or more. The chain uses TRBV6-2 or TRBV6-3 and TRBJ1-1; TRBD1 is a possible D gene (5 bases). This CDR3 has 14 residues. V was pared by 0 bases and J by 6 bases, with 11 bases between. Germline V CDR1 and CDR2: MNHEY, SVGEGT. DNA for the CDR3: TGTGCCAGCAGTTACTCTCCAGGGCTCGCTGAAGCTTTCTTT. Translation gives CASSYSPGLAEAFF.

This clonotype was seen repeatedly, ten times or more. This chain links TRBV6-1 with TRBJ1-5, with 7 bases fitting TRBD1. Germline trimming cut 5 bases from V and 7 bases from J; bases unmatched to any gene: 14. Germline V gene data show CDR1 as MNHNS and CDR2 as SASEGT. The CDR3 loop spans 16 amino acids. The CDR3: CASSPLGGRGGQPQHF. The CDR3, as DNA: TGTGCCAGCAGTCCACTGGGGGGCAGGGGGGGCCAGCCCCAGCATTTT.

This clonotype was detected once. A single base separates this from a much larger clone, so it may be a read error. The chain has TRBV19 and TRBJ2-4; D is unclear. Germline assignment: CDR1 LNHDA and CDR2 SQIVND (reference sequence). Between the trimmed V and J ends, which lost 3 bases and 0 bases, there was a span of 18 bases. This CDR3 contains 18 residues. The chain's CDR3 is CASSMGFKVRLAKNIQYF. In DNA, the CDR3 is TGTGCCAGTAGTATGGGGTTCAAGGTCCGCCTAGCCAAAAACATTCAGTACTTC.

This clonotype was seen ten or more times. The chain combines TRBV24-1 with TRBJ2-7; D possibly corresponds to TRBD1 (5 bases). Germline V gene sequence: CDR1 KGHDR, CDR2 SFDVKD. Trimming cost V 0 bases and J 2 bases, with 7 bases left between them. The CDR3 sequence is 14 residues long. The CDR3 protein is CATSDLKGPYEQYF. The DNA for the CDR3 is TGTGCCACCAGTGATTTGAAGGGGCCCTACGAGCAGTACTTC.

The chain joins TRBV6-1 to TRBJ1-2; 10 nucleotides line up with TRBD1. The CDR3 runs 15 residues. Germline V gene lookup returns CDR1 MNHNS and CDR2 SASEGT. The ends lost 6 bases at V and 9 bases at J; junction bases unmatched: 13. CDR3 coding DNA: TGTGCCAGCAGACTCCCCGAGACAGGGGGCTCCAGCTACACCTTC. Protein product: CASRLPETGGSSYTF.

This clonotype was seen repeatedly, ten times or more. This chain uses TRBV27 with TRBJ2-7, with a weak D call TRBD2 (6 bases). CDR3 size: 15 residues. The V end was cut by 4 bases, the J end by 0 bases, with 13 bases between. Germline V CDR1 and CDR2: MNHEY, SMNVEV (reference sequence). In nucleotides, the CDR3 is TGTGCCAGCAGTTACGGGGGTCCAAGCTCCTACGAGCAGTACTTC. Translation: CASSYGGPSSYEQYF.

This clonotype was observed a few times. The gene calls are TRBV12-3 or TRBV12-4 and TRBJ1-1; TRBD1 agrees at 7 bases. Trimming took 5 bases from V and 3 from J; bases not matched to a gene: 6. The CDR3 runs to 14 residues. CDR3 bases: TGTGCCAGCAGTCCGAGGGGGCAGGACACTGAAGCTTTCTTT. The encoded protein is CASSPRGQDTEAFF.

This clonotype was counted between two and nine times. This chain uses TRBV6-2 or TRBV6-3 with TRBJ1-1; D not certain. V was pared by 6 bases and J by 2 bases, with 16 bases between. Germline values: CDR1 MNHEY, CDR2 SVGEGT. The CDR3 length is 15 residues. CDR3 in DNA: TGTGCCAGCAGCCCCAGTCTTGCGGGCAACACTGAAGCTTTCTTT. Residues: CASSPSLAGNTEAFF.

This chain joins TRBV11-1 and TRBJ1-2; 7 bases align to TRBD1. Looked up from germline, CDR1 is SGHAT and CDR2 is FQDESV (reference sequence). The CDR3 extends over 15 amino acids. J gave up 7 bases and V 5 bases, and 13 bases lay outside the gene matches. CDR3 DNA: TGTGCCAGCAGCCAAGTCCAACAGGGGCTGAGTGGCTACACCTTC. Residues: CASSQVQQGLSGYTF.

Many counts were recorded for this clonotype. This chain uses TRBV27 with TRBJ1-6, with a tentative D call TRBD1 (6 bases). Germline values: CDR1 MNHEY, CDR2 SMNVEV (reference sequence). V was shortened by 5 bases and J by 0 bases, with 11 bases between the two germline ends. The CDR3 is 16 residues long. CDR3 bases: TGTGCCAGCAGTGGACAGATACTCTCCTATAATTCACCCCTCCACTTT. It is translated as CASSGQILSYNSPLHF.

The table lists this clonotype with many counts. The chain recombines TRBV28 with TRBJ2-2; a possible D gene is TRBD2 (6 bases). Trimming removed 5 bases from V and 7 bases from J, with 8 bases in between. CDR1 and CDR2 (germline): MDHEN, SYDVKM. CDR3 length: 12 amino acids. CDR3 in DNA: TGTGCCAGCAGTCGGGGGAGCGGGGAGCTGTTTTTT. This encodes CASSRGSGELFF.

This chain joins TRBV5-1 and TRBJ2-5; maybe TRBD1 (5 bases). Germline CDR1 is SGHRS and CDR2 is YFSETQ. The CDR3 consists of 15 residues. V gave up 0 bases and J gave up 2 bases, with 11 bases separating them. Here the CDR3 DNA reads TGCGCCAGCAGCTTGGCCCGACAGTTGCAAGAGACCCAGTACTTC. Protein: CASSLARQLQETQYF. Looking up the rest from reference TRBV5-1 and TRBJ2-5 gives the full variable domain: KAGVTQTPRYLIKTRGQQVTLSCSPISGHRSVSWYQQTPGQGLQFLFEYFSETQRNKGNFPGRFSGRQFSNSRSEMNVSTLELGDSALYLCASSLARQLQETQYFGPGTRLLVL.

In its sample, this clonotype was seen many times. This CDR3 reads CASSVGDSWGYTF. The CDR3 bases are TGTGCCAGCAGCGTTGGTGACAGCTGGGGCTACACCTTC. The chain recombines TRBV11-2 with TRBJ1-2; D may be TRBD1 (5 bases). V lost 5 bases and J lost 8, with 15 bases in between. Germline lookup yields CDR1 SGHAT and CDR2 FQNNGV. The CDR3 covers 13 residues.

Worth noting for this clonotype: A much larger clone sits a single nucleotide away, making a read error possible. The V gene is TRBV7-2, the J gene TRBJ2-4; tentative D call: TRBD2 (5 bases). This CDR3 comprises 15 residues. V lost 3 bases and J 8 bases, leaving 17 bases between the germline ends. The V gene's germline CDR1 is SGHTA and CDR2 FQGNSA. The CDR3 sequence is CASSFREGLGDIQYF. Written as DNA, the CDR3 is TGTGCCAGCAGCTTTAGAGAGGGTCTCGGAGACATTCAGTACTTC.

The V call is TRBV11-1, the J call TRBJ1-2; TRBD1 aligns across 8 bases. The germline V gene encodes CDR1 SGHAT and CDR2 FQDESV (reference sequence). The CDR3 spans 16 residues. Losses at the gene ends were 1 base for V and 7 bases for J; bases not matched to a gene: 11. CDR3 amino acids: CASSLVRAGGAIGYTF. CDR3 in DNA: TGTGCCAGCAGCTTAGTAAGGGCAGGGGGCGCCATTGGCTACACCTTC.

The chain combines TRBV6-4 with TRBJ2-4, with 10 bases identical to TRBD2. The CDR3 is made up of 14 amino acids. From germline, CDR1 is MRHNA and CDR2 SNTAGT. Trimming removed 6 bases from V and 8 bases from J; junction bases left unmatched: 7. The CDR3: CASSSSGRGDIQYF. CDR3 nucleotides: TGTGCCAGCAGCTCTAGCGGGAGAGGGGACATTCAGTACTTC.

This chain connects TRBV6-2 or TRBV6-3 to TRBJ2-7; D possibly matches TRBD1 or TRBD2 (5 bases each). In germline, CDR1 is MNHEY, CDR2 SVGEGT. The CDR3 is 16 residues long. Trimming took 5 bases from V and 1 from J, leaving 18 bases between them. The chain's CDR3 is CASSKPSGTASYEQYF. The CDR3 nucleotides are TGTGCCAGCAGTAAACCTTCCGGGACGGCGTCCTACGAGCAGTACTTC.

In this sample, this clonotype turned up many times. This sequence joins TRBV28 and TRBJ1-2; D is undetermined. This CDR3 region has 14 residues. With 2 bases removed from V and 4 bases from J, the gap between germline ends came to 11 bases. Germline CDR1 is MDHEN and CDR2 is SYDVKM. The CDR3 protein is CASSLRSGLYGYTF. In DNA form, the CDR3 reads TGTGCCAGCAGTTTAAGAAGCGGTCTCTATGGCTACACCTTC.